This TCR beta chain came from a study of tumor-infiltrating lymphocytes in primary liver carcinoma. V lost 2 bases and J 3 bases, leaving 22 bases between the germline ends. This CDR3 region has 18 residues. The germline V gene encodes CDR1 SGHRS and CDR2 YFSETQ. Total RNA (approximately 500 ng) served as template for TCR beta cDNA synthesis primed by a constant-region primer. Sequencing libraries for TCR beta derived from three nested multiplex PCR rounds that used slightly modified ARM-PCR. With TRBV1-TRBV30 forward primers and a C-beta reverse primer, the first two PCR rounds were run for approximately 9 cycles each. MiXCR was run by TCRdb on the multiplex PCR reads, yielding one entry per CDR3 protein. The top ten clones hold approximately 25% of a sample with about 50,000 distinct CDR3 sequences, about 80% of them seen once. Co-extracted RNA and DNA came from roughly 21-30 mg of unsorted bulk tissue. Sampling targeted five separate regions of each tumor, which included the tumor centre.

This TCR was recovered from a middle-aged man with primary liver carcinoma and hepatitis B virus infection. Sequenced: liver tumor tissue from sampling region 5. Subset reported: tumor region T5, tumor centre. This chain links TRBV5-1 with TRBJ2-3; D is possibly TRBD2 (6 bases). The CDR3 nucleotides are TGCGCCAGCAGCTTTGGACTACGATCGGAAACCCTAACAGATACGCAGTATTTT. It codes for CASSFGLRSETLTDTQYF.